This T cell receptor beta chain derives from a study of OX40 agonist ivuxolimab in advanced cancers. Study at large: The patients received agonistic anti-OX40 (CD134) antibody ivuxolimab.

This CDR3 is built from 17 residues. Germline-derived CDR1 and CDR2 are SGHDT and YYEEEE. Using immunoSEQ multiplex PCR, the repertoire was profiled, and TCRdb retains in-frame clones only, with some absent. The repertoire holds some 120,000 clones, with around 90% as singletons. The chain joins TRBV5-6 to TRBJ2-5, with 9 bases identical to TRBD1. The DNA end is more similar to TRBJ2-7, so the J call may be wrong. Sequencing used CD4+ or CD8+ T cells sorted from blood, obtained in a trial of the OX40 agonist ivuxolimab. This receptor was taken from an adult with an advanced solid tumor such as melanoma, head and neck, liver or kidney cancer. CDR3 coding DNA: TGTGCCAGCAGTAGACCGGGACAGGGATCGAACTTCTACGAGCAGTACTTC. Translated, it gives CASSRPGQGSNFYEQYF.